This TCR beta chain originates from a study of blood T cell repertoires in COVID-19. Study background: In each case, the material was cDNA or gDNA derived from T cells, B-cell-depleted T cells, or PBMCs.

Seattle patients were enrolled during active infection and followed longitudinally. TCRdb's copy holds only in-frame clones and misses some; the assay was immunoSEQ multiplex PCR. Seen here are fewer than 60,000 clones, 82% observed once, and the top ten hold 9.5% to 13%. Germline V gene sequence: CDR1 LGHNA, CDR2 YNFKEQ. The CDR3 runs to 15 residues. Trimming shortened V by 0 bases and J by 4 bases, and 10 bases separated the two germline ends. The sample was peripheral blood. V is TRBV4-2 and J is TRBJ2-1, with a possible D match to TRBD2 (6 bases). The receptor was isolated from a man older than 75 with COVID-19, enrolled during active disease. The CDR3 reads CASSQDAGPYNEQFF. Here the CDR3 DNA reads TGTGCCAGCAGCCAAGATGCGGGGCCATACAATGAGCAGTTCTTC.